Each of the 25 T cell receptor beta chains below was sequenced from the same sample in a study of control samples from healthy donors and cancer patients (dated by TCRdb to between 2020 and 2021). Libraries were constructed by the immunoSEQ multiplex PCR assay. TCRdb retrieved this table from immuneACCESS and kept in-frame rearrangements only. Not all clones are present; in checked studies, unresolved V genes account for under half, and no reason is known for the remainder. The sample profile shows about 140,000 clones; approximately 94% of them were found once. Together, the top ten hold 13% of the sample. What was sequenced was blood. These receptor sequences come from a man aged 35 to 55 in good health.

The J gene is TRBJ2-7, the V gene TRBV30, with 13 nucleotides matching TRBD2. The junction had 4 bases not matched to a gene; V was cut back by 3 bases and J by 2 bases. CDR1 and CDR2 from the germline V gene are GTSNPN and SVGIG (reference sequence). The CDR3 loop spans 15 amino acids. The CDR3 here is CAWRGLAGKTYEQYF. DNA of the CDR3: TGTGCCTGGAGGGGACTAGCGGGAAAAACCTACGAGCAGTACTTC.

The chain is built from TRBV21-1 and TRBJ2-5. TRBV21-1 represents a pseudogene. The CDR3 length is 14 residues. CDR3 in amino acids: CASTPGPKQETQYF. In DNA, the CDR3 is TGTGCCAGCACCCCGGGACCGAAACAAGAGACCCAGTACTTC.

The chain employs TRBV11-2 and TRBJ2-4; D is ambiguous. Germline CDR1 is SGHAT and CDR2 is FQNNGV. This CDR3 region has 14 residues. With 2 bases removed from V and 8 bases from J, the gap between germline ends came to 13 bases. The CDR3 here is CASSLQVRQDIQYF. The DNA of the CDR3 is TGTGCCAGCAGCTTACAGGTTAGGCAGGACATTCAGTACTTC.

The V call is TRBV30, the J call TRBJ2-3; no firm D call. In germline, CDR1 is GTSNPN, CDR2 SVGIG (reference sequence). The CDR3 has 16 amino acids. V was pared by 0 bases and J by 5 bases, with 18 bases between. CDR3 nucleotide sequence: TGTGCCTGGAGTGTACGGGTTTGGTCCCGAGGAGATACGCAGTATTTT. Translation: CAWSVRVWSRGDTQYF.

The rearrangement uses TRBV7-9 and TRBJ1-1, with TRBD1 identical over 7 bases. The CDR3 spans 14 residues. Trimming cost V 5 bases and J 0 bases; bases outside gene matches: 3. CDR1 SEHNR and CDR2 FQNEAQ come from the germline V gene (reference sequence). The CDR3 DNA follows: TGTGCCAGCAGCCCGGACAGGTTGAACACTGAAGCTTTCTTT. The encoded protein is CASSPDRLNTEAFF.

V gene TRBV6-5 combines with J gene TRBJ2-7, with TRBD1 matching over 8 bases. J was trimmed by 3 bases and V by 4 bases; bases with no gene match: 8. The CDR3 runs to 15 residues. Germline V gene data show CDR1 as MNHEY and CDR2 as SVGAGI. The CDR3 here is CASSLSGTGYYEQYF. CDR3 nucleotides: TGTGCCAGCAGTTTGTCCGGGACAGGTTACTACGAGCAGTACTTC.

This rearrangement joins TRBV7-9 to TRBJ2-1; D call uncertain. Germline CDR1 SEHNR, CDR2 FQNEAQ (reference sequence). The ends were cut back, 10 bases at V and 2 bases at J, with 0 bases in the middle. This CDR3 has 9 residues. The CDR3 sequence is CATYNEQFF. CDR3 DNA: TGTGCCACCTACAATGAGCAGTTCTTC.

This chain joins TRBV5-4 and TRBJ1-5; tentative D call: TRBD1 (6 bases). V was cut by 0 bases and J by 5 bases, with 9 bases left in between. The CDR3 has 14 amino acids. Germline V gene data show CDR1 as SGHNT and CDR2 as YYREEE (reference sequence). As DNA, the CDR3 is TGTGCCAGCAGCTTGGAGCCAGGGGATCAGCCCCAGCATTTT. Translation: CASSLEPGDQPQHF.

The V gene is TRBV6-1, the J gene TRBJ1-3; D call uncertain. The CDR3 consists of 15 residues. V was pared by 3 bases and J by 0 bases, with 9 bases between. Germline values: CDR1 MNHNS, CDR2 SASEGT. CDR3 coding DNA: TGTGCCAGCAGTGAGGGTCGGTTCTCTGGAAACACCATATATTTT. Protein product: CASSEGRFSGNTIYF.

The V call is TRBV18, the J call TRBJ2-7, with D possibly TRBD2 on 6 matching bases. Germline-derived CDR1 and CDR2 are KGHSH and LQKENI. The V gene lost 5 bases and the J gene lost 0 bases, with 8 bases spanning the gap. The CDR3 consists of 13 residues. This CDR3 reads CASSSGSSYEQYF. Written as DNA, the CDR3 is TGTGCCAGCTCATCCGGGAGCTCCTACGAGCAGTACTTC.

The gene calls are TRBV5-6 and TRBJ1-5; the match to TRBD1 covers 7 bases. In germline, CDR1 is SGHDT, CDR2 YYEEEE. The V and J ends lost 4 bases and 3 bases, in that order; junction bases with no gene match: 4. The CDR3 has 14 amino acids. Here the CDR3 reads CASSRDRDNQPQHF. Written as DNA, the CDR3 is TGTGCCAGCAGCCGCGACAGGGACAATCAGCCCCAGCATTTT.

The rearrangement uses TRBV5-1 and TRBJ2-6; 10 nucleotides align to TRBD1. The J segment lost 1 base and the V segment lost 4 bases, leaving 8 bases of the junction unmatched. The germline V gene encodes CDR1 SGHRS and CDR2 YFSETQ. This CDR3 is 18 amino acids long. The CDR3 DNA reads as TGCGCCAGCAGCGGAACGACAGGGGGCGCTTCTGGGGCCAACGTCCTGACTTTC. Translation: CASSGTTGGASGANVLTF.

V gene TRBV29-1 combines with J gene TRBJ2-7; 12 bases are shared with TRBD2. The CDR3 is made up of 15 amino acids. V gave up 6 bases and J gave up 1 base; unmatched junction bases: 7. From germline, CDR1 is SQVTM and CDR2 ANQGSEA. This CDR3 reads CSVRTSGVSSYEQYF. CDR3 nucleotides: TGCAGCGTCCGGACTAGCGGGGTATCTTCCTACGAGCAGTACTTC.

This rearrangement joins TRBV12-3 or TRBV12-4 to TRBJ2-5; D may be TRBD2 (5 bases). The V and J ends lost 5 bases and 4 bases respectively, with 11 bases between them. CDR3 length equals 13 residues. The CDR3, as DNA: TGTGCCAGCAGTACTGCCCGGGGAGAGACCCAGTACTTC. Its protein product is CASSTARGETQYF.

The chain recombines TRBV28 with TRBJ2-7; 7 bases agree with TRBD2. The germline V gene encodes CDR1 MDHEN and CDR2 SYDVKM. V lost 2 bases to trimming and J lost 6 bases; unmatched junction nucleotides: 7. This CDR3 comprises 14 residues. The CDR3 DNA reads TGTGCCAGCAGTTTAGGGAGGGCCATGGCCGAGCAGTACTTC. This gives the protein CASSLGRAMAEQYF.

V usage is TRBV5-1 and J usage is TRBJ2-7, with a tentative D call TRBD1 (6 bases). In germline, CDR1 is SGHRS, CDR2 YFSETQ. This CDR3 has 14 amino acids. With 2 bases removed from V and 5 bases from J, the gap between germline ends came to 14 bases. CDR3 in DNA: TGCGCCAGCAGCTTCGGATCAGGGGACGACGAGCAGTACTTC. Its translation is CASSFGSGDDEQYF.

The rearrangement uses TRBV28 and TRBJ1-3; tentatively, D is TRBD1 (6 bases). The germline V gene encodes CDR1 MDHEN and CDR2 SYDVKM. This CDR3 is built from 17 residues. V was clipped by 5 bases and J by 0 bases, with 17 bases between them. CDR3 coding DNA: TGTGCCAGCAGTGTCACCCGGGACATAAACTCTGGAAACACCATATATTTT. Amino acids: CASSVTRDINSGNTIYF. The whole variable domain, remainder taken from reference TRBV28 and TRBJ1-3, is DVKVTQSSRYLVKRTGEKVFLECVQDMDHENMFWYRQDPGLGLRLIYFSYDVKMKEKGDIPEGYSVSREKKERFSLILESASTNQTSMYLCASSVTRDINSGNTIYFGEGSWLTVV.

The J gene is TRBJ2-2, the V gene TRBV4-1, with D unresolved. The CDR3 loop spans 13 amino acids. With 4 bases removed from V and 3 bases from J, the gap between germline ends came to 6 bases. Germline CDR1 and CDR2: MGHRA and YSYEKL. The CDR3 DNA sequence: TGCGCCAGCAGCCGCCTCTACACCGGGGAGCTGTTTTTT. Its protein is CASSRLYTGELFF.

The chain joins TRBV7-9 to TRBJ2-7; D may correspond to TRBD1 or TRBD2 (5 bases each). Germline loops: CDR1 SEHNR, CDR2 FQNEAQ (reference sequence). V shed 3 bases and J shed 7 bases, with 19 bases lying between them. This CDR3 has 15 amino acids. CDR3 sequence reads: CASSFGDPRGEEQYF. The CDR3 DNA reads TGTGCCAGCAGCTTCGGGGACCCGCGAGGAGAGGAGCAGTACTTC.

V usage is TRBV7-2 and J usage is TRBJ2-7; no clear D. V lost 5 bases and J lost 6, with 14 bases in between. Germline-derived CDR1 and CDR2 are SGHTA and FQGNSA. The CDR3 spans 13 residues. Here the CDR3 DNA reads TGTGCCAGCAGCCGAGACGTGTCCCGCGAGCAGTACTTC. Amino acids: CASSRDVSREQYF.

Regarding this clone: Since no conserved phenylalanine or tryptophan closes the CDR3, a read error is the likely cause. The chain recombines TRBV6-2 or TRBV6-3 with TRBJ1-6; perhaps TRBD1 as D (5 bases). The CDR3 length is 14 residues. Trimming took off 5 bases at V and 9 bases at J, with 14 bases between the two ends. Germline V gene sequence: CDR1 MNHEY, CDR2 SVGEGT. CDR3 loop: CASSDQPGFSPLHL. The CDR3 DNA reads as TGTGCCAGCAGTGACCAACCAGGGTTTTCACCCCTCCACCTT.

This clone has a single count. The chain is built from TRBV7-2 and TRBJ2-5, with TRBD2 matching 7 bases. CDR1 is SGHTA and CDR2 is FQGNSA in the germline V gene. This CDR3 is built from 17 residues. J was trimmed by 1 base and V by 5 bases; bases with no gene match: 13. The CDR3 region has the DNA TGTGCCAGCAGCCCCCCCCCTAGCGGACTACGCCAAGAGACCCAGTACTTC. Protein product: CASSPPPSGLRQETQYF.

The chain employs TRBV18 and TRBJ2-3; TRBD2 aligns across 9 bases. Per the germline V gene, CDR1 is KGHSH and CDR2 is LQKENI. Trimming cost V 6 bases and J 3 bases; bases outside gene matches: 7. The CDR3 extends over 15 amino acids. The chain's CDR3 is CASSPNSGGTDTQYF. The CDR3 DNA follows: TGTGCCAGCTCTCCAAACAGCGGGGGGACAGATACGCAGTATTTT. The variable domain in full, with the rest retrieved from reference TRBV18 and TRBJ2-3, is NAGVMQNPRHLVRRRGQEARLRCSPMKGHSHVYWYRQLPEEGLKFMVYLQKENIIDESGMPKERFSAEFPKEGPSILRIQQVVRGDSAAYFCASSPNSGGTDTQYFGPGTRLTVL.

This clone was detected once. J is TRBJ1-2 and V is TRBV7-9; TRBD1 agrees at 7 bases. Losses at the gene ends were 3 bases for V and 4 bases for J; bases not matched to a gene: 5. Per the germline V gene, CDR1 is SEHNR and CDR2 is FQNEAQ (reference sequence). The CDR3 consists of 14 residues. The CDR3 spells CASSLGDSIYGYTF. The CDR3 DNA sequence: TGTGCCAGCAGCTTGGGGGACAGCATCTATGGCTACACCTTC.

The chain links TRBV9 to TRBJ1-1; possible D gene TRBD1, 6 bases. Trimming took 4 bases from V and 4 from J, leaving 8 bases between them. This CDR3 contains 12 residues. Germline loops: CDR1 SGDLS, CDR2 YYNGEE. CDR3 residues: CASSSGVTEAFF. The DNA of the CDR3 is TGTGCCAGCAGCTCAGGGGTCACTGAAGCTTTCTTT. Full variable domain (missing parts from reference TRBV9 and TRBJ1-1): DSGVTQTPKHLITATGQRVTLRCSPRSGDLSVYWYQQSLDQGLQFLIQYYNGEERAKGNILERFSAQQFPDLHSELNLSSLELGDSALYFCASSSGVTEAFFGQGTRLTVV.